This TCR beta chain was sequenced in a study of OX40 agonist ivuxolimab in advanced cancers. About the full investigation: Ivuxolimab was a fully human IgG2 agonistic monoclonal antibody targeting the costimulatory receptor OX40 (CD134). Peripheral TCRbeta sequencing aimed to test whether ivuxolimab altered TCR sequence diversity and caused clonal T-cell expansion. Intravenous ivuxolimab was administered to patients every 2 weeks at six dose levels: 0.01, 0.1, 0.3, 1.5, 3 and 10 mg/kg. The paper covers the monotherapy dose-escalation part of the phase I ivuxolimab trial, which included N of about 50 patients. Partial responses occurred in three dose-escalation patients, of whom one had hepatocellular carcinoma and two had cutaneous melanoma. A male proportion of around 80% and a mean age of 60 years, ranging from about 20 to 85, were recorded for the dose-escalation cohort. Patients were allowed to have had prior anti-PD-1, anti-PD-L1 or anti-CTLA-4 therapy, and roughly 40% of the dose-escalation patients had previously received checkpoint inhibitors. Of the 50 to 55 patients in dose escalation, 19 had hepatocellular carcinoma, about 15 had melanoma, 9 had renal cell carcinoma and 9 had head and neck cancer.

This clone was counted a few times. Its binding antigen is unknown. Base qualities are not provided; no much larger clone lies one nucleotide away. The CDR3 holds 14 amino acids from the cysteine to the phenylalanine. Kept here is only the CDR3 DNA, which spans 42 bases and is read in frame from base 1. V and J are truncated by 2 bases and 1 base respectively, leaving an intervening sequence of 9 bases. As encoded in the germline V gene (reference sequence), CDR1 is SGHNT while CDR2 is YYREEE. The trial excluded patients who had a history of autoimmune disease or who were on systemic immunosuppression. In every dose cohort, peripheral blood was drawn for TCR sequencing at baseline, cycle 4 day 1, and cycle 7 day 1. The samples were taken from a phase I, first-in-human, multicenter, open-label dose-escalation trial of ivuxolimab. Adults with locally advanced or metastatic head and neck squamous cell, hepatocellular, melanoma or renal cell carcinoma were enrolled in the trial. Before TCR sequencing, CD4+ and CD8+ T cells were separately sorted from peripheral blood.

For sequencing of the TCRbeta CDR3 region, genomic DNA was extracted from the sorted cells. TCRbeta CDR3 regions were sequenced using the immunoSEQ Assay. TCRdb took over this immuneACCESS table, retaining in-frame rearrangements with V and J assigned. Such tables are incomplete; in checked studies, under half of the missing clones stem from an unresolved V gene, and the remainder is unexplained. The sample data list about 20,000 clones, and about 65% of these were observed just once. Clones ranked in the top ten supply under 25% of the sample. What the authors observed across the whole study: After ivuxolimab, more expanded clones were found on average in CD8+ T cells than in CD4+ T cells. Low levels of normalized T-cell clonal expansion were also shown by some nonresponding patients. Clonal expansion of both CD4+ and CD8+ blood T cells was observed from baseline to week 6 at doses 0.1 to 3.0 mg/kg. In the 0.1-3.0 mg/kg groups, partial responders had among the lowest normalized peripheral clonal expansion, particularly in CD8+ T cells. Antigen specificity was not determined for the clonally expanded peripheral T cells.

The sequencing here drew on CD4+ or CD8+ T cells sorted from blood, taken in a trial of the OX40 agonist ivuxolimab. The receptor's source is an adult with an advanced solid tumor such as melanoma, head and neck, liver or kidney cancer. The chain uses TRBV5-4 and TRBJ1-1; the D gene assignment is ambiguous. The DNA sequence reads TGTGCCAGCAGCTTATGGATGGAGAACACTGAAGCTTTCTTT. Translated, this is CASSLWMENTEAFF.